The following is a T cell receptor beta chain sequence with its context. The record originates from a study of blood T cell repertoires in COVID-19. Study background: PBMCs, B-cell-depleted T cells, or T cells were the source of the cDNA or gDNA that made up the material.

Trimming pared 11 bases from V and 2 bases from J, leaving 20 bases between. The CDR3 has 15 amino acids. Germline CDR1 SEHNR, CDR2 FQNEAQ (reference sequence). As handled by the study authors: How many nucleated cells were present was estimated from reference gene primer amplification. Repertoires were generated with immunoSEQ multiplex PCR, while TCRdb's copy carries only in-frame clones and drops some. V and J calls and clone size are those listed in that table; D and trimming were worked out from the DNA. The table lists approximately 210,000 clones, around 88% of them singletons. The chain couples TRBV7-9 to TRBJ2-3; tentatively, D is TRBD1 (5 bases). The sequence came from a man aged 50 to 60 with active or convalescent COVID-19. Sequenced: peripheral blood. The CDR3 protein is CAVERGSAPTDTQYF. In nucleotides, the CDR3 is TGTGCCGTAGAAAGGGGCTCGGCCCCCACAGATACGCAGTATTTT.